This TCR beta chain was observed in a study of cytomegalovirus exposure and HLA in healthy donors. Study-wide results and limits: A later analysis revealed that TCR association rates differed between HLA loci, peaking at DRB1 and bottoming out at HLA-C.

To note about this clone: Its antigen is as yet unknown.

The PCR ran on 60 Vbeta and 13 Jbeta primers. Sequencing was performed with immunoSEQ multiplex PCR; in TCRdb, only in-frame clones are kept and a portion is missing. Of roughly 120,000 clones listed, about 90% are singletons. This CDR3 spans 12 amino acids. J gave up 11 bases and V 3 bases, and 9 bases lay outside the gene matches. Germline V gives CDR1 SQVTM, CDR2 ANQGSEA. V usage is TRBV29-1 and J usage is TRBJ1-1, with TRBD1 identical over 7 bases. Material for sequencing was PBMCs. This TCR was recovered from a man in his forties in good health and CMV-seronegative. The CDR3 bases are TGCAGCGTTGAGTGGAGGGGGCAACAGGCTTTCTTT. Amino acid sequence: CSVEWRGQQAFF. The whole variable domain, remainder taken from reference TRBV29-1 and TRBJ1-1, is SAVISQKPSRDICQRGTSLTIQCQVDSQVTMMFWYRQQPGQSLTLIATANQGSEATYESGFVIDKFPISRPNLTFSTLTVSNMSPEDSSIYLCSVEWRGQQAFFGQGTRLTVV.